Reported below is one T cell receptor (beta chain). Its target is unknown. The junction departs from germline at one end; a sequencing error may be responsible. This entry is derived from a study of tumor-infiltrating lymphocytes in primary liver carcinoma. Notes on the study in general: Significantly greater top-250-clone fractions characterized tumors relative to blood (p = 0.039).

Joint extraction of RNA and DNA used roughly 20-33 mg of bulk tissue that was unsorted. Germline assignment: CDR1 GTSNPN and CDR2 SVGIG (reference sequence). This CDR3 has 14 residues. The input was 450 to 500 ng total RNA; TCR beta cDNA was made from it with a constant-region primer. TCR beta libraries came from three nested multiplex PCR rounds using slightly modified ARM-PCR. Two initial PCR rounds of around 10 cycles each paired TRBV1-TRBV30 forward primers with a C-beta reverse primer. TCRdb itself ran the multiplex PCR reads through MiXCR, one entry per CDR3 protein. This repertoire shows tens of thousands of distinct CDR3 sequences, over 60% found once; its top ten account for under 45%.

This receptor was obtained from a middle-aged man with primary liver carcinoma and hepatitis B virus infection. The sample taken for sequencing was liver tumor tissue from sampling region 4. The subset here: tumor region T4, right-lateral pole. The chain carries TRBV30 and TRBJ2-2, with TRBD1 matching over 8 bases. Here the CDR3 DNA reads TGTGTCTGGAGACAGGGGCCGAACACCGGGGAGCTGTTTTTT. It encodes CVWRQGPNTGELFF.